This paragraph covers one TCR beta chain sequence. Antigen unknown. The data are from a study of blood T cells in healthy people across ages. Overall study findings and caveats: Whereas aged donors had fewer naive CD4+ cells, long-lived donors had more of them and higher diversity.

Then a second PCR, running roughly 7 to 12 cycles, was carried out with a sample-barcoded 5' primer and a J-beta primer mix. MiXCR was run by TCRdb on the 5' RACE reads, yielding one entry per CDR3 protein. In the table there are fewer than 800,000 distinct CDR3 sequences, 20% to 25% of which are singletons. The amount of total RNA extracted per sample was at least 5.5 micrograms. Germline values: CDR1 SEHNR, CDR2 FQNEAQ (reference sequence). The CDR3 sequence is 14 residues long. Trimming cost V 7 bases and J 3 bases, with 16 bases left between them. A further study also used this sample, focusing on T cells of mothers and their children.

The receptor's source is a boy between 10 and 17 years old in good health. This chain links TRBV7-9 with TRBJ2-7, with D possibly matching TRBD2 (5 bases). The sample consisted of blood. In nucleotides, the CDR3 is TGTGCCAGCAACGGGGAGACTGGGGACTACGAGCAGTACTTC. Translation gives CASNGETGDYEQYF.